The 23 T cell receptor beta chains reported below all come from one sample, sequenced in a study of T cell responses to AZD1222 COVID-19 vaccine. The table came from immunoSEQ multiplex PCR; TCRdb's copy has only in-frame clones and leaves some out. The sample contains some 110,000 clones, around 86% of which appear only once. Here the sequenced sample was peripheral blood, taken 28 days after the second dose of the MenACWY control vaccine. The receptors were sampled from an adult who received the MenACWY meningococcal vaccine as a control.

The CDR3 spells CASSLRPQGNQETQYF. In nucleotides, the CDR3 is TGTGCCAGCAGCTTACGACCCCAGGGGAACCAAGAGACCCAGTACTTC. The rearrangement joins TRBV7-6 to TRBJ2-5; tentative D call: TRBD1 (6 bases). CDR1 and CDR2 (germline): SGHVS, FNYEAQ. CDR3 size: 16 residues. V was shortened by 2 bases and J by 0 bases, with 13 bases between the two germline ends.

Here the CDR3 DNA reads TGTGCCAGCAGGCCCGACAGGGGGAACTATGGCTACACCTTC. Translated, it gives CASRPDRGNYGYTF. The rearrangement uses TRBV5-4 and TRBJ1-2; 9 nucleotides line up with TRBD1. J lost 2 bases, V lost 5 bases, and 4 bases had no gene match. Germline CDR1 is SGHNT and CDR2 is YYREEE (reference sequence). There are 14 residues in the CDR3.

The gene calls are TRBV28 and TRBJ1-3; 7 nucleotides align to TRBD1. Germline V gene sequence: CDR1 MDHEN, CDR2 SYDVKM. The CDR3 covers 15 residues. The junction had 9 bases not matched to a gene; V was cut back by 6 bases and J by 4 bases. CDR3 bases: TGTGCCAGCAGCCGAATCGACAGGGCCGGAAACACCATATATTTT. Translated, it gives CASSRIDRAGNTIYF.

This chain connects TRBV18 to TRBJ2-1; 12 nucleotides agree with TRBD2. Germline CDR1 reads KGHSH; CDR2 reads LQKENI. Trimming cost V 3 bases and J 1 base; bases outside gene matches: 4. CDR3 size: 17 residues. This CDR3 is CASSPTSGGLSYNEQFF. The DNA for the CDR3 is TGTGCCAGCTCACCGACTAGCGGGGGATTATCCTACAATGAGCAGTTCTTC. Complete variable domain (other parts from reference TRBV18 and TRBJ2-1): NAGVMQNPRHLVRRRGQEARLRCSPMKGHSHVYWYRQLPEEGLKFMVYLQKENIIDESGMPKERFSAEFPKEGPSILRIQQVVRGDSAAYFCASSPTSGGLSYNEQFFGPGTRLTVL.

The chain joins TRBV7-8 to TRBJ1-1; D is possibly TRBD1 (5 bases). Germline CDR1 reads SGHVS; CDR2 reads FQNEAQ. The CDR3 sequence is 15 residues long. V lost 3 bases and J 3 bases, leaving 14 bases between the germline ends. The chain's CDR3 is CASSFRDPVYTEAFF. CDR3 nucleotides: TGTGCCAGCAGCTTCCGGGACCCAGTTTACACTGAAGCTTTCTTT.

The chain couples TRBV11-2 to TRBJ1-5; perhaps TRBD1 as D (6 bases). CDR1 and CDR2 (germline): SGHAT, FQNNGV. The V end lost 2 bases, the J end lost 1 base, and 15 bases lay between the germline ends. This CDR3 region has 17 residues. CDR3 loop: CASSLRGDKGSNQPQHF. For the CDR3, the DNA is TGTGCCAGCAGCTTAAGGGGGGACAAAGGGAGCAATCAGCCCCAGCATTTT.

This chain links TRBV6-2 or TRBV6-3 with TRBJ1-5; D is unresolved. Per germline, CDR1 MNHEY and CDR2 SVGEGT. Trimming left V 4 bases short and J 6 bases short, with 16 bases between. The CDR3 spans 15 residues. The CDR3 region has the DNA TGTGCCAGCAGTTCGCGGAGTTCTATGAGTCAGCCCCAGCATTTT. This codes for CASSSRSSMSQPQHF.

V gene TRBV6-1 combines with J gene TRBJ1-6; D unclear. The CDR3 loop spans 15 amino acids. The germline V and J ends were trimmed by 0 bases and 9 bases, with 12 bases remaining between them. CDR1 and CDR2 (germline): MNHNS, SASEGT. In nucleotides, the CDR3 is TGTGCCAGCAGTGAAGCGTTAGGAGGAGGTTCACCCCTCCACTTT. Encoded protein: CASSEALGGGSPLHF.

The chain couples TRBV19 to TRBJ1-6; no firm D call. This CDR3 contains 13 residues. Trimming took off 1 base at V and 5 bases at J, with 3 bases between the two ends. Germline-derived CDR1 and CDR2 are LNHDA and SQIVND (reference sequence). The CDR3 reads CASSIGDNSPLHF. Written as DNA, the CDR3 is TGTGCCAGTAGTATAGGGGATAATTCACCCCTCCACTTT. The full variable domain, in which reference TRBV19 and TRBJ1-6 provide the parts outside the CDR3, is DGGITQSPKYLFRKEGQNVTLSCEQNLNHDAMYWYRQDPGQGLRLIYYSQIVNDFQKGDIAEGYSVSREKKESFPLTVTSAQKNPTAFYLCASSIGDNSPLHFGNGTRLTVT.

V is TRBV9 and J is TRBJ2-7; a possible D gene is TRBD1 (5 bases). The CDR3 has 13 amino acids. Germline CDR1 SGDLS, CDR2 YYNGEE. V lost 4 bases and J 3 bases, leaving 11 bases between the germline ends. CDR3 DNA sequence: TGTGCCAGCAGCAAGGGGCTGAACTACGAGCAGTACTTC. Translated: CASSKGLNYEQYF. The full variable domain, its missing parts supplied by reference TRBV9 and TRBJ2-7, is DSGVTQTPKHLITATGQRVTLRCSPRSGDLSVYWYQQSLDQGLQFLIQYYNGEERAKGNILERFSAQQFPDLHSELNLSSLELGDSALYFCASSKGLNYEQYFGPGTRLTVT.

The genes are TRBV28 and TRBJ2-7; 11 bases map to TRBD2. This CDR3 contains 15 residues. The germline V gene has CDR1 MDHEN and CDR2 SYDVKM. The V and J ends lost 5 bases and 9 bases, in that order; junction bases with no gene match: 12. Written as DNA, the CDR3 is TGTGCCAGCAGTCCAACTAGCGGGGGTCTGGTGTGGCAGTACTTC. This translates into CASSPTSGGLVWQYF.

This clone has a single count. The chain couples TRBV3-1 (or the pseudogene TRBV3-2) to TRBJ2-7; the D gene could be TRBD1 or TRBD2 (5 bases each). The CDR3 runs to 12 residues. V dropped 5 bases and J dropped 4 bases, with 9 bases sitting between them. Germline V gives CDR1 LGHDT, CDR2 YNNKEL (reference sequence). CDR3 sequence reads: CASSAGTYEQYF. CDR3 in DNA: TGTGCCAGCAGCGCCGGGACGTACGAGCAGTACTTC.

The rearrangement uses TRBV15 and TRBJ2-7; D perhaps matches TRBD1 (6 bases). The length of the CDR3 is 14 residues. The V end was cut by 0 bases, the J end by 3 bases, with 9 bases between. Germline V gives CDR1 LNHNV, CDR2 YYDKDF (reference sequence). The CDR3 DNA reads as TGTGCCACCAGCAGAGAAATACAGGGCTACGAGCAGTACTTC. Translated, it gives CATSREIQGYEQYF. The whole variable domain, remainder taken from reference TRBV15 and TRBJ2-7, is DAMVIQNPRYQVTQFGKPVTLSCSQTLNHNVMYWYQQKSSQAPKLLFHYYDKDFNNEADTPDNFQSRRPNTSFCFLDIRSPGLGDTAMYLCATSREIQGYEQYFGPGTRLTVT.

The count of this clone is one. The chain recombines TRBV13 with TRBJ1-6; a possible D gene is TRBD1 (6 bases). Trimming took off 0 bases at V and 2 bases at J, with 8 bases between the two ends. Germline CDR1 and CDR2: PRHDT and FYEKMQ (reference sequence). CDR3 length: 16 amino acids. CDR3 sequence: CASSLGPGAYNSPLHF. The CDR3, as DNA: TGTGCCAGCAGCTTAGGCCCAGGGGCCTATAATTCACCCCTCCACTTT.

The rearrangement links TRBV12-3 or TRBV12-4 to TRBJ2-1; D remains unclear. The CDR3 runs 13 residues. V shed 8 bases and J shed 8 bases, with 16 bases lying between them. The CDR3 protein is CASGPDAFYEQFF. CDR3 in DNA: TGTGCCAGCGGCCCCGACGCTTTCTATGAGCAGTTCTTC.

This clone is a singleton in its sample. This chain uses TRBV18 with TRBJ1-5; D not resolved. The CDR3 sequence is 13 residues long. Between the trimmed V and J ends, which lost 4 bases and 5 bases, there was a span of 9 bases. The germline V gene has CDR1 KGHSH and CDR2 LQKENI. CDR3 bases: TGTGCCAGCTCACTTGAAGGTGATCAGCCCCAGCATTTT. Its translation: CASSLEGDQPQHF.

This clone was recorded once. The chain carries TRBV19 and TRBJ1-1; D perhaps matches TRBD1 (5 bases). This CDR3 spans 12 amino acids. Trimming removed 9 bases from V and 5 bases from J, with 13 bases in between. Germline V gene sequence: CDR1 LNHDA, CDR2 SQIVND (reference sequence). The CDR3 DNA reads TGTGCCAGACCCCAGGGCAGGACTGAAGCTTTCTTT. Protein sequence: CARPQGRTEAFF.

The chain joins TRBV4-2 to TRBJ2-7; 11 nucleotides match TRBD2. J lost 2 bases, V lost 4 bases, and 10 bases had no gene match. This CDR3 comprises 17 residues. The germline V gene has CDR1 LGHNA and CDR2 YNFKEQ. The CDR3 DNA reads as TGTGCCAGCAGCCCGAGGGACCCTAGCGGGGGGACCTACGAGCAGTACTTC. Encoded protein: CASSPRDPSGGTYEQYF.

The V and J genes are TRBV7-9 and TRBJ2-5, with 8 bases fitting TRBD1. Trimming at V came to 5 bases and at J to 4 bases, leaving 6 bases not matched to a gene. The CDR3 is 14 amino acids. The germline V gene has CDR1 SEHNR and CDR2 FQNEAQ (reference sequence). The CDR3 sequence is CASSASGGLETQYF. Here the CDR3 DNA reads TGTGCCAGCAGCGCTTCAGGGGGCTTAGAGACCCAGTACTTC.

Comment on this clone: A read error may account for a junction end that differs from germline. The rearrangement uses TRBV7-7 and TRBJ2-3, with 9 positions matching TRBD2. This CDR3 spans 17 amino acids. The germline CDR1 and CDR2 sequences are SSHAT and FNYEAQ (reference sequence). In nucleotides, the CDR3 is TGTGCTAGCAGCCCATCCATTGCGAGCGGGGGGACAGATACGCAGTATTTT. It is translated as CASSPSIASGGTDTQYF.

V is TRBV15 and J is TRBJ2-3, with D perhaps matching TRBD1 (8 bases). Per germline, CDR1 LNHNV and CDR2 YYDKDF (reference sequence). V lost 0 bases and J 1 base, leaving 20 bases between the germline ends. CDR3 length equals 19 residues. Here the CDR3 reads CATSRDPGTGGLGTDTQYF. The DNA for the CDR3 is TGTGCCACCAGCAGAGATCCGGGGACAGGAGGACTAGGCACAGATACGCAGTATTTT.

There are a few counts of this clone. This sequence joins TRBV15 and TRBJ1-6, with TRBD1 matching over 7 bases. CDR1 and CDR2 (germline): LNHNV, YYDKDF (reference sequence). This CDR3 is built from 18 residues. The V gene end was trimmed by 4 bases and the J gene end by 0 bases; junction bases not matched to a gene: 9. The CDR3 DNA follows: TGTGCCACCAGCACGCCCAGGACAGGACTCTCCTATAATTCACCCCTCCACTTT. Protein: CATSTPRTGLSYNSPLHF.

The chain is built from TRBV4-1 and TRBJ1-1; D is uncertain. CDR3 length: 13 amino acids. Trimming removed 4 bases from V and 6 bases from J, with 12 bases in between. In germline, CDR1 is MGHRA, CDR2 YSYEKL. CDR3 coding DNA: TGCGCCAGCAGCCTCTCCGAAGGGCCTGAAGCTTTCTTT. It encodes CASSLSEGPEAFF.